A single sample gave rise to the 23 T cell receptor beta chains below, sequenced in a study of cytomegalovirus exposure and HLA in healthy donors (dated 2017 in TCRdb). To prepare the library, the immunoSEQ multiplex PCR assay was applied. For the multiplex PCR, a mixture combining 60 forward primers for TCR Vbeta segments and 13 reverse primers for TCR Jbeta segments was used. Sourced from immuneACCESS, this table was stored by TCRdb with only in-frame sequences that have V and J called. A share of the clones is absent; for the studies checked, an unresolved V gene accounts for under half, and the remainder has no known explanation. For this sample there are 88,000 or so clones; approximately 60% appear just once. The top ten hold 3.5% to 4.5% of the sample. The sequencing input was PBMCs. Receptor source: a male donor in good health and CMV-seropositive.

V gene TRBV5-4 combines with J gene TRBJ2-7, with 7 bases identical to TRBD1. Per germline, CDR1 SGHNT and CDR2 YYREEE (reference sequence). The J segment lost 3 bases and the V segment lost 2 bases, leaving 5 bases of the junction unmatched. This CDR3 is 14 amino acids long. The CDR3 DNA is TGTGCCAGCAGCTTACCGGGACAGCTCTACGAGCAGTACTTC. It codes for CASSLPGQLYEQYF.

The CDR3 sequence is CASSLPSGGSSTDTQYF. The CDR3 nucleotides read TGTGCCAGCAGTTTACCTAGCGGGGGATCTAGCACAGATACGCAGTATTTT. The chain combines TRBV27 with TRBJ2-3; 10 bases map to TRBD2. CDR3 size: 17 residues. Germline V gene sequence: CDR1 MNHEY, CDR2 SMNVEV (reference sequence). The J segment lost 0 bases and the V segment lost 2 bases, leaving 5 bases of the junction unmatched.

There are a few counts of this clone. The chain has TRBV5-6 and TRBJ2-7, with TRBD2 matching 15 bases. The CDR3 covers 14 residues. Germline CDR1 reads SGHDT; CDR2 reads YYEEEE. V was clipped by 4 bases and J by 6 bases; unmatched bases: 2. CDR3 residues: CASSRGLAGGEQYF. CDR3 nucleotide sequence: TGTGCCAGCAGCCGGGGACTAGCGGGAGGCGAGCAGTACTTC.

The gene calls are TRBV7-2 and TRBJ2-7; D remains ambiguous. Per the germline V gene, CDR1 is SGHTA and CDR2 is FQGNSA. The ends were cut back, 2 bases at V and 0 bases at J, with 14 bases in the middle. The CDR3 spans 16 residues. CDR3 nucleotide sequence: TGTGCCAGCAGCTTATTTTCGACTGAGATCTCCTACGAGCAGTACTTC. This encodes CASSLFSTEISYEQYF. The variable domain in full, completed from reference TRBV7-2 and TRBJ2-7, reads GAGVSQSPSNKVTEKGKDVELRCDPISGHTALYWYRQSLGQGLEFLIYFQGNSAPDKSGLPSDRFSAERTGGSVSTLTIQRTQQEDSAVYLCASSLFSTEISYEQYFGPGTRLTVT.

This clone was observed a handful of times. The chain links TRBV29-1 to TRBJ1-2, with D perhaps TRBD1 (5 bases). The CDR3 runs to 14 residues. V was clipped by 7 bases and J by 2 bases, with 17 bases between them. Germline CDR1 and CDR2: SQVTM and ANQGSEA. The CDR3 here is CSAPSRGWNYGYTF. In DNA form, the CDR3 reads TGCAGCGCGCCTTCACGGGGGTGGAACTATGGCTACACCTTC.

This clone was picked up one time. One end of the junction does not line up with germline, which may come from a read error. The chain is built from TRBV10-3 and TRBJ2-1, with D uncertain. CDR1 and CDR2 from the germline V gene are ENHRY and SYGVKD. The CDR3 sequence is 8 residues long. The CDR3 DNA follows: TGTGCCATCATCCCCCTCCTCTTC. Encoded protein: CAIIPLLF.

The V and J genes are TRBV5-1 and TRBJ1-1; D might be TRBD1 (6 bases). Looked up from germline, CDR1 is SGHRS and CDR2 is YFSETQ. With 7 bases removed from V and 5 bases from J, the gap between germline ends came to 21 bases. The CDR3 extends over 15 amino acids. The CDR3 reads CASAPGRGRGTEAFF. The CDR3 DNA reads TGCGCCAGCGCGCCCGGACGGGGGCGGGGGACTGAAGCTTTCTTT.

The chain joins TRBV27 to TRBJ1-2; D is undetermined. V dropped 4 bases and J dropped 0 bases, with 9 bases sitting between them. The CDR3 contains 14 residues. The germline CDR1 and CDR2 sequences are MNHEY and SMNVEV (reference sequence). In DNA, the CDR3 is TGTGCCAGCAGTTCGACGGGTACTAACTATGGCTACACCTTC. Protein: CASSSTGTNYGYTF.

This chain links TRBV2 with TRBJ1-3, with D maybe TRBD1 (5 bases). With 5 bases removed from V and 2 bases from J, the gap between germline ends came to 13 bases. Germline lookup yields CDR1 SNHLY and CDR2 FYNNEI. This CDR3 is 15 amino acids long. The CDR3 DNA is TGTGCCAGCAGTACGTCACAGGCTCCTGGAAACACCATATATTTT. Amino acids: CASSTSQAPGNTIYF.

The chain couples TRBV9 to TRBJ1-5, with 10 bases aligning to TRBD1. The CDR3 runs to 15 residues. V lost 0 bases and J lost 4; bases outside the gene matches: 1. CDR1 is SGDLS, CDR2 YYNGEE, per germline. CDR3 in DNA: TGTGCCAGCAGCGTAGGGACAGGGGGTAATCAGCCCCAGCATTTT. It yields the protein CASSVGTGGNQPQHF.

The genes are TRBV5-4 and TRBJ1-1; TRBD1 matches at 7 bases. Germline V gene lookup returns CDR1 SGHNT and CDR2 YYREEE (reference sequence). After removal of 3 bases from V and 5 bases from J, the junction contained 13 bases not matched to a gene. This CDR3 contains 16 residues. The DNA of the CDR3 is TGTGCCAGCAGCTCCGGACAGGAGCCTCCTGCAACTGAAGCTTTCTTT. Translation gives CASSSGQEPPATEAFF.

A few counts support this clone. The chain employs TRBV27 and TRBJ2-5; 10 bases agree with TRBD2. The germline gives CDR1 MNHEY, CDR2 SMNVEV (reference sequence). The ends lost 0 bases at V and 2 bases at J; junction bases unmatched: 6. The length of the CDR3 is 17 residues. CDR3 nucleotides: TGTGCCAGCAGTTTATCCCCCCCACTAGCGGGGCAAGAGACCCAGTACTTC. Its protein product is CASSLSPPLAGQETQYF.

This clone has a count of ten or more. The chain combines TRBV5-4 with TRBJ2-7; 9 bases are a match to TRBD1. The CDR3 consists of 15 residues. Germline loops: CDR1 SGHNT, CDR2 YYREEE (reference sequence). The V segment lost 4 bases and the J segment 1 base; nucleotides outside the gene matches: 6. This CDR3 is CASSRGDRASYEQYF. The CDR3 DNA sequence: TGTGCCAGCAGCAGGGGGGACAGGGCGTCCTACGAGCAGTACTTC.

The chain employs TRBV7-9 and TRBJ2-3, with D hard to call. Germline V gives CDR1 SEHNR, CDR2 FQNEAQ (reference sequence). Trimming cost V 7 bases and J 4 bases, with 9 bases left between them. The CDR3 covers 12 residues. The CDR3 loop is CASTIDSDTQYF. The CDR3 nucleotides read TGTGCCAGCACAATAGACTCAGATACGCAGTATTTT.

A single count supports this clone. The rearrangement joins TRBV5-1 to TRBJ1-2, with a tentative D call TRBD1 (5 bases). The length of the CDR3 is 14 residues. Germline V CDR1 and CDR2: SGHRS, YFSETQ. V was trimmed by 0 bases and J by 8 bases, leaving 14 bases between them. The CDR3 here is CASSLAQQEKGYTF. DNA of the CDR3: TGCGCCAGCAGCTTGGCCCAACAGGAGAAGGGCTACACCTTC.

The gene calls are TRBV5-6 and TRBJ2-3; 8 nucleotides line up with TRBD2. From germline, CDR1 is SGHDT and CDR2 YYEEEE. The CDR3 contains 16 residues. With V trimmed by 0 bases and J by 2 bases, 5 bases remained unmatched. CDR3 amino acids: CASSLESGGATDTQYF. As DNA, the CDR3 is TGTGCCAGCAGCTTGGAGAGCGGGGGCGCCACAGATACGCAGTATTTT.

This clone was picked up a small number of times. This chain uses TRBV6-5 with TRBJ1-3; 9 positions match TRBD1. CDR1 and CDR2 from the germline V gene are MNHEY and SVGAGI. J was trimmed by 14 bases and V by 5 bases; bases with no gene match: 10. The CDR3 has 13 residues. This CDR3 reads CASSQQGAPVVYF. As DNA, the CDR3 is TGTGCCAGCAGTCAACAGGGGGCGCCTGTCGTATATTTT.

This chain links TRBV7-8 with TRBJ2-7; D might be TRBD2 (5 bases). This CDR3 is 12 amino acids long. The V gene's germline CDR1 is SGHVS and CDR2 FQNEAQ. Trimming left V 8 bases short and J 2 bases short, with 10 bases between. The CDR3 DNA sequence: TGTGCCAGCGGACGAGGGACCTACGAGCAGTACTTC. It yields the protein CASGRGTYEQYF.

CDR3 nucleotide sequence: TGTGCCAGCATCCTTTCGGGCCCGGGGAGCCCTAATTCACCCCTCCACTTT. Its protein product is CASILSGPGSPNSPLHF. The V and J genes are TRBV28 and TRBJ1-6; D unclear. This CDR3 spans 17 amino acids. The germline V and J ends were trimmed by 7 bases and 6 bases, with 22 bases remaining between them. Per the germline V gene, CDR1 is MDHEN and CDR2 is SYDVKM.

CDR3 nucleotides: TGTGCCAGCAGCTTAATCGTAAGCGGCAGTTTGAACACTGAAGCTTTCTTT. As protein: CASSLIVSGSLNTEAFF. The gene calls are TRBV11-2 and TRBJ1-1; D call uncertain. This CDR3 has 17 residues. The germline gives CDR1 SGHAT, CDR2 FQNNGV. The germline V and J ends were trimmed by 2 bases and 0 bases, with 16 bases remaining between them. The whole variable domain, filled in from reference TRBV11-2 and TRBJ1-1, reads EAGVAQSPRYKIIEKRQSVAFWCNPISGHATLYWYQQILGQGPKLLIQFQNNGVVDDSQLPKDRFSAERLKGVDSTLKIQPAKLEDSAVYLCASSLIVSGSLNTEAFFGQGTRLTVV.

This clone was counted a few times. The chain joins TRBV14 to TRBJ1-2, with D maybe TRBD1 (5 bases). Trimming pared 4 bases from V and 4 bases from J, leaving 13 bases between. Germline V gene data show CDR1 as SGHDN and CDR2 as FVKESK. This CDR3 contains 14 residues. As DNA, the CDR3 is TGTGCCAGCAGCCGATCCCGGGACTCCTATGGCTACACCTTC. Translation gives CASSRSRDSYGYTF.

The CDR3 bases are TGTGCCAGCAGCTCCCTAGCGGGAGAAGAGACCCAGTACTTC. It encodes CASSSLAGEETQYF. The chain combines TRBV7-9 with TRBJ2-5, with 10 nucleotides matching TRBD2. The junction had 2 bases not matched to a gene; V was cut back by 4 bases and J by 3 bases. Per the germline V gene, CDR1 is SEHNR and CDR2 is FQNEAQ (reference sequence). The CDR3 is 14 residues long.

This clone was recorded a few times. The chain uses TRBV4-2 and TRBJ2-1, with a tentative D call TRBD2 (6 bases). The V gene's germline CDR1 is LGHNA and CDR2 YNFKEQ. The CDR3 covers 13 residues. V was cut by 0 bases and J by 10 bases, with 10 bases left in between. The CDR3 loop is CASSQDSGREQFF. The CDR3, as DNA: TGTGCCAGCAGCCAAGATAGCGGCAGAGAGCAGTTCTTC.